This is a list of T cell receptor beta chains from one sample in a study of patients and donors after allogeneic stem cell transplantation. TCRdb reprocessed the RT-PCR reads via MiXCR and lists one record per CDR3 protein. The table records more than 850,000 distinct CDR3 sequences, 18% of them present only once. The source material was blood, either unsorted or a sorted T cell fraction (not recorded which). The receptors were sampled from a human donor who was either an allogeneic HSCT recipient or a stem cell or donor lymphocyte infusion donor (not recorded which). It is not recorded whose cells these are; they may come from a transplant donor. The CDR3 runs from the conserved cysteine through the conserved F or W. A D gene is named only where the DNA matches it firmly. Not all rows give a size; the values are once, few, many and, for expanded clones, a class.

D	size	V	J	DNA	CDR3
.	.	TRBV10-3	TRBJ1-6	TGTGCCATCAGTGAGGTGGGGGGGAATTCACCCCTCCACTTT	CAISEVGGNSPLHF
TRBD1	.	TRBV6-5	TRBJ1-1	TGTGCCAGCAGTTACTCGGGACAGGGGGACGGAGCTTTCTTT	CASSYSGQGDGAFF
.	few	TRBV7-7	TRBJ2-3	TGTGCTAGCAGCTTAAACCCCCAGGGGACAGATACGCAGTATTTT	CASSLNPQGTDTQYF
.	few	TRBV10-3	TRBJ2-1	TGTGCCATCAGTCAGGGGCCCTCCTACAATGAGCAGTTCTTC	CAISQGPSYNEQFF
.	few	TRBV20-1	TRBJ2-1	TGCAGTGCTAGAGAGGGGGCTTACTACAATGAGCAGTTCTTC	CSAREGAYYNEQFF
.	.	TRBV29-1	TRBJ1-1	TGCAGCGTTGAAAAAGGAGCTTTCTTT	CSVEKGAFF
TRBD1	.	TRBV9	TRBJ1-1	TGTGCCAGCAGCGGGGGGACAGGGGCCACTGAAGCTTTCTTT	CASSGGTGATEAFF
.	.	TRBV7-2	TRBJ2-3	TGTGCCAGCAGCCCCCAACGGGGGGCCTGGGGCACAGATACGCAGTATTTT	CASSPQRGAWGTDTQYF
.	few	TRBV2	TRBJ2-1	TGTGCCAGCAGTGAGGACCGAGCCCTCACGTTCTTC	CASSEDRALTFF
.	.	TRBV20-1	TRBJ2-7	TGCAGTGCTAGAGATTCCTTCCTGGGGGAGCAGTACTTC	CSARDSFLGEQYF
.	many	TRBV9	TRBJ2-4	TGTGCCAGCAGCGTAGGGGACTCCAAAAACATTCAGTACTTC	CASSVGDSKNIQYF
TRBD2	many	TRBV5-1	TRBJ2-3	TGCGCCAGCAGCTTCCTAGCGGCGGGCGGGACAGATACGCAGTATTTT	CASSFLAAGGTDTQYF
.	few	TRBV2	TRBJ2-7	TGTGCCAGCAGGGGGGACCTTAACTACGAGCAGTACTTC	CASRGDLNYEQYF
.	few	TRBV7-8	TRBJ1-2	TGTGCCAGCAGCCGTTCTAGAGGGACAAGGGGAATCGGCGATGGCTACACCTTC	CASSRSRGTRGIGDGYTF
.	.	TRBV7-9	TRBJ2-3	TGTGCCAGCAGCTTAAGAGTGAGGGGTTTTGAGACAGATACGCAGTATTTT	CASSLRVRGFETDTQYF
TRBD2	.	TRBV10-3	TRBJ2-7	TGTGCCATCAGTGAGTCGGGACTAGAAACCTACGAGCAGTACTTC	CAISESGLETYEQYF
.	.	TRBV9	TRBJ1-2	TGTGCCAGCAGCGTTTCAGAAGTCTATGGCTACACCTTC	CASSVSEVYGYTF
.	few	TRBV12-3/TRBV12-4	TRBJ2-7	TGTGCCAGCAGCACCGGGCCCATAGGTTACGAGCAGTACTTC	CASSTGPIGYEQYF
.	.	TRBV7-7	TRBJ2-5	TGTGCTAGCAGCTTACCCGTGCAGGGGCAAGAGACCCAGTACTTC	CASSLPVQGQETQYF
.	few	TRBV5-1	TRBJ2-5	TGCGCCAGCAGCCCAGGTGGGGGTACGTGGGAGACCCAGTACTTC	CASSPGGGTWETQYF
TRBD2	few	TRBV20-1	TRBJ2-3	TGCAGTGCTAGAGAACCCCTAGCGGGTACAGATACGCAGTATTTT	CSAREPLAGTDTQYF